This T cell receptor beta chain was sequenced during a study of shared clonotypes between healthy human individuals. The CDR3 loop spans 14 amino acids. Germline values: CDR1 SNHLY, CDR2 FYNNEI. With 6 bases clipped from V and 8 bases from J, the junction kept 5 bases outside the gene matches. Method: immunoSEQ multiplex PCR; TCRdb's copy keeps in-frame clones and lacks some. The table has about 960,000 clones, about 80% seen once. The source material was memory CD4+ T cells sorted from blood. Described subset: CD45RA-negative fraction. The chain links TRBV2 to TRBJ1-6, with 9 bases matching TRBD1. The source is a man aged 18 to 35 in good health. The CDR3 DNA reads TGTGCCAGCAGGCCGGACAGGGGATATTCACCCCTCCACTTT. It codes for CASRPDRGYSPLHF.